This entry features one TCR beta chain sequence. The CDR3 runs 15 residues. Germline V CDR1 and CDR2: LNHNV, YYDKDF (reference sequence). V lost 8 bases and J 3 bases, leaving 17 bases between the germline ends. This record belongs to a study of CD8+CD57+ T cells in acquired aplastic anemia. Looking at the study overall: DNA from sorted CD4+ and CD8+ cells averaged roughly 3.4 ug.

All patients picked for sequencing had shown, by flow cytometry, an expansion of CD8+CD57+ cells. Researchers used genomic DNA as the template to profile TCR beta VDJ and CDR3. Each CDR3 protein is one row after TCRdb ran MiXCR on the reads. The sample carries about 120,000 distinct CDR3 sequences, 45% to 60% recorded once. The chain recombines TRBV15 with TRBJ1-3; the D gene is possibly TRBD1 (5 bases). The source is a human donor with aplastic anemia. Sequenced input: sorted CD4+, CD8+, or CD8+CD57+ T cells (not recorded which) from PBMCs. The CDR3 protein is CATRTGGSVGNTIYF. DNA of the CDR3: TGTGCCACCCGGACGGGGGGAAGCGTTGGAAACACCATATATTTT.